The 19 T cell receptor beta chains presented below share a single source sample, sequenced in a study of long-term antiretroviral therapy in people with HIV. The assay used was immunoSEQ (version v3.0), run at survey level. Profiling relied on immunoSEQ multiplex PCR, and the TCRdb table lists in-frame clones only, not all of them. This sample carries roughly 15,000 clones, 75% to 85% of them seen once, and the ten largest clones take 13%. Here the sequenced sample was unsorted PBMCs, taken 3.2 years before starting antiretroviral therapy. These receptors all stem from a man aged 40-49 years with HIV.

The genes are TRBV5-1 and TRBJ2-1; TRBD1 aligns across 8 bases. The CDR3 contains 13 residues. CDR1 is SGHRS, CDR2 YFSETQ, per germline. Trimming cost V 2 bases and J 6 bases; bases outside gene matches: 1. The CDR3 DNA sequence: TGCGCCAGCAGCTTCGGACAGGGCAATGAGCAGTTCTTC. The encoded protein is CASSFGQGNEQFF.

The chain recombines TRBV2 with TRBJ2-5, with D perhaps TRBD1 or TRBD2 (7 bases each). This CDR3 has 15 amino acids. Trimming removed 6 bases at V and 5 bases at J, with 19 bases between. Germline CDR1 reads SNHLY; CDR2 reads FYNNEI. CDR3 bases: TGTGCCAGCAGCGAAACGTCAGGGGGGGGTGAGACCCAGTACTTC. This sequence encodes CASSETSGGGETQYF.

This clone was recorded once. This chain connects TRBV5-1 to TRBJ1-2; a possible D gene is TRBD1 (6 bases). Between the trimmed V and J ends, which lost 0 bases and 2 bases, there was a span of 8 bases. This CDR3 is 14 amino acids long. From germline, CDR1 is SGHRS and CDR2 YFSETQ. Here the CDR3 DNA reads TGCGCCAGCAGCTTGGCCAGGGGAAACTATGGCTACACCTTC. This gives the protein CASSLARGNYGYTF. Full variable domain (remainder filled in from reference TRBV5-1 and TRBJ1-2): KAGVTQTPRYLIKTRGQQVTLSCSPISGHRSVSWYQQTPGQGLQFLFEYFSETQRNKGNFPGRFSGRQFSNSRSEMNVSTLELGDSALYLCASSLARGNYGYTFGSGTRLTVV.

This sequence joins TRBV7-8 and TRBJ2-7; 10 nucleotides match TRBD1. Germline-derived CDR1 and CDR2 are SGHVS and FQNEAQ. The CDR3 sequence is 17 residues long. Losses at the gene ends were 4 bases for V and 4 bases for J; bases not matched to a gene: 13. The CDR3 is CASSSKVSGQGIYEQYF. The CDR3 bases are TGTGCCAGCAGCTCAAAAGTGTCGGGACAGGGGATTTACGAGCAGTACTTC.

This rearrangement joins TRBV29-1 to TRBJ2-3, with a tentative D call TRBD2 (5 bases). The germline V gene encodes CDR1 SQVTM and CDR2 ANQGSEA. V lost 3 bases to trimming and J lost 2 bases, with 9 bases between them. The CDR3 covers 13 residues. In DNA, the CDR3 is TGCAGCGTTGATGCGGGCTACACAGATACGCAGTATTTT. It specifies CSVDAGYTDTQYF.

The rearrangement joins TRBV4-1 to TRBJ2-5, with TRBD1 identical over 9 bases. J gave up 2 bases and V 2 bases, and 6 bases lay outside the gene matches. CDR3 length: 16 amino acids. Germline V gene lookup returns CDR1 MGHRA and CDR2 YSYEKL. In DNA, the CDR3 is TGCGCCAGCAGCCAACCTAGACAGGGGGATCAAGAGACCCAGTACTTC. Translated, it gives CASSQPRQGDQETQYF.

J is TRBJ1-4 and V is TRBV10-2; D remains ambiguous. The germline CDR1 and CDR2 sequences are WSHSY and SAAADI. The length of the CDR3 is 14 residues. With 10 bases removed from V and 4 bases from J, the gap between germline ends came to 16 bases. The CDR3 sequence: CATAFSQNNEKLFF. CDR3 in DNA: TGCGCCACCGCATTCTCGCAGAATAATGAAAAACTGTTTTTT.

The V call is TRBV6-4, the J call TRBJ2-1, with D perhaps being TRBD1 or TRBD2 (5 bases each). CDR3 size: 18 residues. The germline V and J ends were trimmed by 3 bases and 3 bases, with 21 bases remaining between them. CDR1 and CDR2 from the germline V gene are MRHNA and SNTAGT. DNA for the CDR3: TGTGCCAGCAGTGAATTCGAACCTGGGACCTTCCACTACAATGAGCAGTTCTTC. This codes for CASSEFEPGTFHYNEQFF.

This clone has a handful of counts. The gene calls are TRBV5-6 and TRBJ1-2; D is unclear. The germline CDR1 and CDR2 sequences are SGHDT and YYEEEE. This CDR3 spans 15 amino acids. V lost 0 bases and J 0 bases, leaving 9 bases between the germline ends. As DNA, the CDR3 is TGTGCCAGCAGCTTGGCCTGGCCTGCTAACTATGGCTACACCTTC. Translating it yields CASSLAWPANYGYTF.

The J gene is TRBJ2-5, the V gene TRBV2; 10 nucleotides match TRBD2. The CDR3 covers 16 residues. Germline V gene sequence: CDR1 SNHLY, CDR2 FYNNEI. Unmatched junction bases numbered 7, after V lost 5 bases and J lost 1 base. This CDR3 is CASSQISGGPQETQYF. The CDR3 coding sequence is TGTGCCAGCAGTCAAATTAGCGGGGGGCCCCAAGAGACCCAGTACTTC.

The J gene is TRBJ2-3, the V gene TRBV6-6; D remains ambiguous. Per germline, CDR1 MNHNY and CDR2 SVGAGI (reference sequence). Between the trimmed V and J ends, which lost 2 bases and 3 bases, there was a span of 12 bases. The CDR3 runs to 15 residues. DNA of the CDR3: TGTGCCAGCAGTTACGGGCCCAAGCAGACAGATACGCAGTATTTT. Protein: CASSYGPKQTDTQYF.

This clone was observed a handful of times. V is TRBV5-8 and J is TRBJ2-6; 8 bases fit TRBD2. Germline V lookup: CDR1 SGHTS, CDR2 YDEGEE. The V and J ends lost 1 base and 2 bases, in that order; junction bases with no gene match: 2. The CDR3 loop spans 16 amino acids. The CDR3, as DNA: TGTGCCAGCAGCTTGCGGGGGGGCGCTGGGGCCAACGTCCTGACTTTC. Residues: CASSLRGGAGANVLTF.

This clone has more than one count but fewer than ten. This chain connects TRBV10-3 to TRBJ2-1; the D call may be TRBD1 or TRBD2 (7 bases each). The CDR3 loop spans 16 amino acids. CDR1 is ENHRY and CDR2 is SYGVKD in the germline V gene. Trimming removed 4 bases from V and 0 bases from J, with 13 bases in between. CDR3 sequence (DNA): TGTGCCATCAGTGTGGGAGGGACAGCCTCCTACAATGAGCAGTTCTTC. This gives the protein CAISVGGTASYNEQFF.

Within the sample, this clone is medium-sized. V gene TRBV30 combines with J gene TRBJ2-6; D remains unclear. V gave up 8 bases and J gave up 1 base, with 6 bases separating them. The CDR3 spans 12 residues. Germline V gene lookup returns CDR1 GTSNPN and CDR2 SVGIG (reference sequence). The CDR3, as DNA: TGTGCCCGACTGTCTGGGGCCAACGTCCTGACTTTC. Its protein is CARLSGANVLTF.

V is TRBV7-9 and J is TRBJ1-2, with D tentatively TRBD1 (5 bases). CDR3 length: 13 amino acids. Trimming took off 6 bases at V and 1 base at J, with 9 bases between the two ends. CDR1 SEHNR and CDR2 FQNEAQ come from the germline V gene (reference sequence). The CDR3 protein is CASRDSLNYGYTF. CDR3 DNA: TGTGCCAGCAGAGACAGTCTTAACTATGGCTACACCTTC.

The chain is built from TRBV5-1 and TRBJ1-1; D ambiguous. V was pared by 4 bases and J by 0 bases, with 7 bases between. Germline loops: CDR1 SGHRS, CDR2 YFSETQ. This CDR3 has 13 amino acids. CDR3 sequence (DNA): TGCGCCAGCAGCCCTCAAGTGAACACTGAAGCTTTCTTT. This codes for CASSPQVNTEAFF.

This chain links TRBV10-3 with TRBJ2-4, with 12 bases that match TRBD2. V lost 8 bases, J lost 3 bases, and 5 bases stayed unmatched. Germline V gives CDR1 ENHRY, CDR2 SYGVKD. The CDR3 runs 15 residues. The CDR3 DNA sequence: TGTGCCATCTCTAGCGGGGGGGCCGGCAAAAACATTCAGTACTTC. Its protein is CAISSGGAGKNIQYF.

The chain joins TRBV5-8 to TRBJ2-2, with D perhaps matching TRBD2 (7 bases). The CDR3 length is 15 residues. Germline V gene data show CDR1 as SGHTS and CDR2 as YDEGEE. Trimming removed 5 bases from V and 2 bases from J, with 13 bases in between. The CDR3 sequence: CASRSGGRNTGELFF. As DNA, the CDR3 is TGTGCCAGCAGATCGGGGGGCCGAAACACCGGGGAGCTGTTTTTT.

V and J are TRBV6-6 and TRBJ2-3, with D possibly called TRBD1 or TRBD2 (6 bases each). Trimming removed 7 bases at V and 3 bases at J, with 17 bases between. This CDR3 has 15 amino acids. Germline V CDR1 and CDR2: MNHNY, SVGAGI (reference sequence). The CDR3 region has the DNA TGTGCCAGCACTCCTTGGGGGGCCGGGACAGATACGCAGTATTTT. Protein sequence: CASTPWGAGTDTQYF.